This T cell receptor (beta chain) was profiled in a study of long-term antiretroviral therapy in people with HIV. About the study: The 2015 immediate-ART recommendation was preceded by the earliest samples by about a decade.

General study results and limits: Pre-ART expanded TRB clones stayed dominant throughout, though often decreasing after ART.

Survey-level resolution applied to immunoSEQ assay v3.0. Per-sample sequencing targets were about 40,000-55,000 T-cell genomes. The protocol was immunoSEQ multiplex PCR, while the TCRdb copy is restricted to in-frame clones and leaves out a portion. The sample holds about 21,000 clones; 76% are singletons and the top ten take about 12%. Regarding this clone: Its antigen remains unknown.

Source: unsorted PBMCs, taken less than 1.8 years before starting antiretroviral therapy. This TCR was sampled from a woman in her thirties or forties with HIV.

The CDR3 spells CASSLQRINTGELFF. CDR3 coding DNA: TGTGCCAGCTCACTGCAGAGAATTAACACCGGGGAGCTGTTTTTT. The J gene is TRBJ2-2, the V gene TRBV18, with D unresolved. Germline loops: CDR1 KGHSH, CDR2 LQKENI. The CDR3 has 15 residues. Trimming cost V 4 bases and J 2 bases, with 11 bases left between them.